This T cell receptor (beta chain) derives from a study of human T cells and chemical hapten exposure. Study-level information: Subjects had 2% DPC placed on 2 cm by 2 cm of upper inner arm skin for sensitization. General observations from the study: TCRs above 1 in 1000 frequency did not change with DPC sensitization.

J was trimmed by 3 bases and V by 4 bases; bases with no gene match: 7. The CDR3 has 16 amino acids. Germline V gene sequence: CDR1 ENHRY, CDR2 SYGVKD. The study used a library that attached unique molecular identifiers to individual cDNA molecules. MiXCR was run by TCRdb on the RACE reads, yielding one entry per CDR3 protein. This sample has some 90,000 distinct CDR3 sequences; 7.5% to 9.5% occur once, and the top ten carry about 2.5%. Sample time point: pre-sensitization, week 0. Treatment denoted: therapeutic diphenylcyclopropenone sensitization with weekly scalp DPC. Ahead of each patch test application, blood was drawn. Ten or more counts support this clonotype. Its antigen is unknown.

The sequencing used whole blood, collected in connection with sensitization to the hapten diphenylcyclopropenone (DPC). This chain joins TRBV10-3 and TRBJ2-3, with 10 bases aligning to TRBD2. The clonotype comes from a man aged 35 to 55 with alopecia areata. Some clones in this sample may be carry-over from other donors' samples. The CDR3: CAISAMGAGGTDTQYF. CDR3 DNA: TGTGCCATCAGTGCCATGGGAGCGGGAGGGACAGATACGCAGTATTTT.